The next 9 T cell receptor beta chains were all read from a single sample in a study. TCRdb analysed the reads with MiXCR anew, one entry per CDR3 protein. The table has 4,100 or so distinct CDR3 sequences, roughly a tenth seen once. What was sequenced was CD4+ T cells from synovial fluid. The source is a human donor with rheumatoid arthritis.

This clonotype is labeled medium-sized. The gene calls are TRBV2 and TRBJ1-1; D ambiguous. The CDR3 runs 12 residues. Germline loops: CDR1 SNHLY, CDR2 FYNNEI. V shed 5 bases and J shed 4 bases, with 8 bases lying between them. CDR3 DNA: TGTGCCAGCAGTCTTCCGGGCACTGAAGCTTTCTTT. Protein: CASSLPGTEAFF.

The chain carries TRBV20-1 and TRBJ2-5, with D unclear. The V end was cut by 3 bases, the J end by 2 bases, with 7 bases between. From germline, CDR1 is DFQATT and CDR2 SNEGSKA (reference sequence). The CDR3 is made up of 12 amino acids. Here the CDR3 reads CSASYTQETQYF. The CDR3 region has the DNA TGCAGTGCTAGCTATACACAAGAGACCCAGTACTTC.

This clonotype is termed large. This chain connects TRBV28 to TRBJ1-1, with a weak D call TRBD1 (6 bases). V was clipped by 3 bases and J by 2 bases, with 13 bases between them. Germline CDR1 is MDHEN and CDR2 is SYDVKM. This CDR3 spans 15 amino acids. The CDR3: CASSFPGGANTEAFF. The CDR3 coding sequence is TGTGCCAGCAGTTTCCCGGGGGGCGCAAACACTGAAGCTTTCTTT.

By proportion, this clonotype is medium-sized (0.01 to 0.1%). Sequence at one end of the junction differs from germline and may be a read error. CDR3 protein: CSARLQGARGELFF. CDR3 DNA: TGTAGTGCTAGATTACAGGGGGCGCGAGGGGAGCTGTTTTTT. The V gene is TRBV20-1, the J gene TRBJ2-2; 9 bases map to TRBD1. Germline lookup yields CDR1 DFQATT and CDR2 SNEGSKA (reference sequence). This CDR3 has 14 residues.

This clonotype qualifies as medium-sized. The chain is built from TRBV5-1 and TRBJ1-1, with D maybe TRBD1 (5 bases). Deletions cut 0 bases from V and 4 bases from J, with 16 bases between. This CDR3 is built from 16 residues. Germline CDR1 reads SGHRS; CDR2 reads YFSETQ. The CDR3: CASSLGQLGSATEAFF. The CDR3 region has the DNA TGCGCCAGCAGCTTGGGACAGCTCGGCTCGGCCACTGAAGCTTTCTTT.

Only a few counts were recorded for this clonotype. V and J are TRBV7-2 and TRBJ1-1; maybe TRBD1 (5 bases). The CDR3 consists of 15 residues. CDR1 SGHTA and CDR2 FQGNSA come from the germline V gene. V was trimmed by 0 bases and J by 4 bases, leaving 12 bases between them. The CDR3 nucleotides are TGTGCCAGCAGCTTAGCCGCCGGGGGGACCACTGAAGCTTTCTTT. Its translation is CASSLAAGGTTEAFF.

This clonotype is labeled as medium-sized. The CDR3 spells CASSPPTSGSPYEQFF. The CDR3 region has the DNA TGTGCCAGCTCACCCCCCACTAGCGGAAGTCCCTATGAGCAGTTCTTC. The chain recombines TRBV18 with TRBJ2-1; 8 nucleotides line up with TRBD2. Germline loops: CDR1 KGHSH, CDR2 LQKENI. CDR3 length: 16 amino acids. J lost 8 bases, V lost 3 bases, and 12 bases had no gene match.

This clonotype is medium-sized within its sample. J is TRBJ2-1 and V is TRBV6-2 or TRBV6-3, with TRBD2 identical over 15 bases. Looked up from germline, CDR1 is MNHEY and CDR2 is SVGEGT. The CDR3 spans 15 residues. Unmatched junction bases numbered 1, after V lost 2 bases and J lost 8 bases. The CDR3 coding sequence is TGTGCCAGCAGTTACGGACTAGCGGGAGGGCATGAGCAGTTCTTC. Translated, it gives CASSYGLAGGHEQFF.

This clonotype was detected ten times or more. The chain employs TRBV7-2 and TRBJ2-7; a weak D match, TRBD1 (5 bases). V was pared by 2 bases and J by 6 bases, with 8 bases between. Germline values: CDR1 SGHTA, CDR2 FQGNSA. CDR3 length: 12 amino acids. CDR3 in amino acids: CASSLWTSEQYF. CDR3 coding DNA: TGTGCCAGCAGCTTATGGACATCCGAGCAGTACTTC. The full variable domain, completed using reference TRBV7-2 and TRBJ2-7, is GAGVSQSPSNKVTEKGKDVELRCDPISGHTALYWYRQSLGQGLEFLIYFQGNSAPDKSGLPSDRFSAERTGGSVSTLTIQRTQQEDSAVYLCASSLWTSEQYFGPGTRLTVT.